The 14 T cell receptor beta chains given below trace back to one sample, sequenced in a study of human T cells and chemical hapten exposure. This sample's time point: patch test 3, about 24 weeks after DPC sensitization. Sample treatment: therapeutic diphenylcyclopropenone sensitization with weekly scalp DPC. TCRdb fed the RACE reads into MiXCR, producing one record per CDR3 protein. The top ten hold over 2% of the sample, which has about 120,000 distinct CDR3 sequences, around 10% seen once. Sequenced here: whole blood, sampled in connection with sensitization to the hapten diphenylcyclopropenone (DPC). These receptors all come from a woman in her fifties or sixties with alopecia areata. Some clones in this sample may be carry-over from other donors' samples.

The CDR3 region is CASSQEITGVPYEQYF. The DNA of the CDR3 is TGTGCCAGCAGCCAAGAGATAACGGGGGTCCCCTACGAGCAGTACTTC. The V and J genes are TRBV4-2 and TRBJ2-7; tentative D call: TRBD2 (6 bases). This CDR3 has 16 amino acids. Germline V CDR1 and CDR2: LGHNA, YNFKEQ. V shed 0 bases and J shed 2 bases, with 14 bases lying between them.

This clonotype was recorded a few times. The CDR3 sequence: CASSHPPSEQYF. The CDR3 nucleotides are TGTGCCAGCAGCCACCCCCCGTCCGAGCAGTACTTC. V usage is TRBV3-1 and J usage is TRBJ2-7; D is ambiguous. Trimming removed 3 bases from V and 6 bases from J, with 9 bases in between. This CDR3 has 12 residues. The germline V gene encodes CDR1 LGHDT and CDR2 YNNKEL (reference sequence).

The table lists this clonotype with a few counts. V usage is TRBV28 and J usage is TRBJ2-6; TRBD1 agrees at 12 bases. V trimming: 7 bases; J trimming: 3 bases; junction bases outside the gene matches: 10. The CDR3 loop spans 18 amino acids. The germline V gene encodes CDR1 MDHEN and CDR2 SYDVKM. For the CDR3, the DNA is TGTGCCAGCATCCCTTCCCGGGACAGGGGGCTTGGGGCCAACGTCCTGACTTTC. Protein: CASIPSRDRGLGANVLTF.

This chain uses TRBV10-2 with TRBJ2-3; D gene uncertain. Between the trimmed V and J ends, which lost 0 bases and 3 bases, there was a span of 10 bases. The germline V gene has CDR1 WSHSY and CDR2 SAAADI. CDR3 length: 15 residues. CDR3 coding DNA: TGCGCCAGCAGTGAGTCGGTAAAGAGGACAGATACGCAGTATTTT. Translation gives CASSESVKRTDTQYF.

The J gene is TRBJ1-1, the V gene TRBV29-1; D remains ambiguous. Trimming removed 4 bases at V and 1 base at J, with 13 bases between. CDR1 is SQVTM and CDR2 is ANQGSEA in the germline V gene. The CDR3 is 14 amino acids. The CDR3 bases are TGCAGCGTTGCACCGGTTTTGGGGAACACTGAAGCTTTCTTT. The encoded protein is CSVAPVLGNTEAFF.

The J gene is TRBJ1-4, the V gene TRBV28; tentative D call: TRBD1 (6 bases). Germline lookup yields CDR1 MDHEN and CDR2 SYDVKM. The CDR3 covers 15 residues. V lost 5 bases to trimming and J lost 3 bases, with 13 bases between them. CDR3 sequence: CASSGGGGPNEKLFF. DNA of the CDR3: TGTGCCAGCAGTGGGGGAGGGGGACCTAATGAAAAACTGTTTTTT. Full variable domain (remainder filled in from reference TRBV28 and TRBJ1-4): DVKVTQSSRYLVKRTGEKVFLECVQDMDHENMFWYRQDPGLGLRLIYFSYDVKMKEKGDIPEGYSVSREKKERFSLILESASTNQTSMYLCASSGGGGPNEKLFFGSGTQLSVL.

The rearrangement joins TRBV29-1 to TRBJ2-1; a weak D match, TRBD2 (6 bases). The CDR3 length is 13 residues. Germline loops: CDR1 SQVTM, CDR2 ANQGSEA. Between the trimmed V and J ends, which lost 5 bases and 5 bases, there was a span of 13 bases. The CDR3 here is CSVSVQRDNEQFF. The CDR3 bases are TGCAGCGTTAGTGTCCAGCGGGACAATGAGCAGTTCTTC.

V is TRBV4-3 and J is TRBJ1-1; D is undetermined. The CDR3 is 14 amino acids. The V gene lost 0 bases and the J gene lost 1 base, with 6 bases spanning the gap. Germline V gives CDR1 LGHNA, CDR2 YSLEER. The DNA of the CDR3 is TGCGCCAGCAGCCAAGACCAACCGAACACTGAAGCTTTCTTT. It yields the protein CASSQDQPNTEAFF.

This chain connects TRBV2 to TRBJ1-2; 9 positions match TRBD1. Germline CDR1 is SNHLY and CDR2 is FYNNEI. The V segment lost 9 bases and the J segment 7 bases; nucleotides outside the gene matches: 9. The CDR3 is 13 amino acids. The CDR3 DNA reads TGTGCCAGTTTCGGGACAGGGAAAACTGGCTACACCTTC. This translates into CASFGTGKTGYTF.

The gene calls are TRBV7-2 and TRBJ1-1, with D uncertain. Germline CDR1 and CDR2: SGHTA and FQGNSA. Between the trimmed V and J ends, which lost 5 bases and 2 bases, there was a span of 9 bases. The CDR3 loop spans 13 amino acids. The CDR3 reads CASSPPANTEAFF. CDR3 DNA sequence: TGTGCCAGCAGCCCACCGGCTAACACTGAAGCTTTCTTT.

The sample holds many counts of this clonotype. This chain connects TRBV20-1 to TRBJ1-6; TRBD1 might be the D (6 bases). Trimming stripped 0 bases from V and 8 bases from J, with 14 bases between. Germline V CDR1 and CDR2: DFQATT, SNEGSKA (reference sequence). The CDR3 is 15 amino acids. The CDR3 loop reads CSARDQSRGDSPLHF. The CDR3 DNA reads as TGCAGTGCTAGAGATCAGAGCAGGGGTGATTCACCCCTCCACTTT.

This clonotype occurred many times. The chain combines TRBV18 with TRBJ1-4; no clear D. Between the trimmed V and J ends, which lost 0 bases and 5 bases, there was a span of 13 bases. CDR1 KGHSH and CDR2 LQKENI come from the germline V gene. CDR3 length equals 16 residues. The CDR3 region has the DNA TGTGCCAGCTCACCACCGGGAGGTTTTGGGAATGAAAAACTGTTTTTT. It specifies CASSPPGGFGNEKLFF.

The chain uses TRBV28 and TRBJ2-7; D is ambiguous. Per the germline V gene, CDR1 is MDHEN and CDR2 is SYDVKM. CDR3 length: 11 amino acids. The V gene lost 3 bases and the J gene lost 5 bases, with 5 bases spanning the gap. CDR3 DNA sequence: TGTGCCAGCAGTTTGTCACACGAGCAGTACTTC. As protein: CASSLSHEQYF. Using reference TRBV28 and TRBJ2-7 for the parts outside the CDR3, the full variable domain is DVKVTQSSRYLVKRTGEKVFLECVQDMDHENMFWYRQDPGLGLRLIYFSYDVKMKEKGDIPEGYSVSREKKERFSLILESASTNQTSMYLCASSLSHEQYFGPGTRLTVT.

At least ten counts were recorded for this clonotype. This rearrangement joins TRBV12-3 or TRBV12-4 to TRBJ1-5; D call uncertain. The CDR3 length is 13 residues. Trimming cost V 6 bases and J 0 bases, with 6 bases left between them. CDR3 loop: CASRLYSNQPQHF. CDR3 sequence (DNA): TGTGCCAGCAGACTATATAGCAATCAGCCCCAGCATTTT.